This T cell receptor (beta chain) was retrieved from a study of blood T cell repertoires in COVID-19. The wider study: Researchers got acute and convalescent COVID-19 samples from the United States, Italy and Spain. The cDNA or gDNA used as material had been derived from T cells, B-cell-depleted T cells, or PBMCs.

Authors' processing steps: Researchers report that nucleated cell counts were estimated from reference gene primer amplification. Only in-frame clones appear in the TCRdb table, and some are missing; sequencing was by immunoSEQ multiplex PCR. That table supplies the V and J calls and clone size; D and trimming were determined from the DNA. The data contain some 66,000 clones, around 84% of them singletons. Sequenced input: peripheral blood. This clonotype was sampled from a middle-aged man with active COVID-19.

In nucleotides, the CDR3 is TGCGCCAGCAGCCAAGAACGGACAGGACAGGGTCACTACGAGCAGTACTTC. As protein: CASSQERTGQGHYEQYF. The V call is TRBV4-1, the J call TRBJ2-7; 8 positions agree with TRBD1. Unmatched junction bases numbered 10, after V lost 0 bases and J lost 3 bases. The germline V gene has CDR1 MGHRA and CDR2 YSYEKL. This CDR3 is 17 amino acids long.